This T cell receptor beta chain is from a study of beta chain features in type 1 diabetes (dated by TCRdb to 2016 to 2019). Study-wide context: No differences in mean age, gender distribution, total cell number or subset yield were found between patients and healthy donors. A total of some 100,000,000 sorted cells were examined across all samples, and the number of cells per subset was strongly correlated with RNA yield. The study compared TCRB repertoires of sorted circulating CD4+ T cell subsets between recently diagnosed type 1 diabetes patients and matched healthy donors. Regulatory and stem cell-like memory subsets were isolated from only 8 patients and about 8 healthy donors, whereas naive and central memory subsets came from all 30 or so donors.

From each donor, a single peripheral blood sample of about 116 mL on average was drawn into heparinised tubes. A BD FACSAria II and a panel including CD45RO, CCR7, CD25, CD127, CD95 and CD27 were used to sort naive, central memory, regulatory and stem cell-like memory CD4+ T cells. Every sorted population had a purity above 95%. PBMCs were isolated immediately by Lymphoprep density gradient centrifugation and stained directly without culture. So that batch effects would be minimized, each experiment stained and sorted samples in pairs, pairing one healthy donor with one patient. The entire amount of isolated RNA was reverse transcribed using the High Capacity cDNA Reverse Transcription Kit, so the sequenced TCRB transcripts were expressed ones. Deep immunoSEQ sequencing was performed on naive, central memory and regulatory T cell samples, with an average of about 3.6 million total reads per sample. Sorted cells were lysed in RLT buffer and RNA was extracted with DNase-treated RNeasy Micro or Mini kits, depending on cell number. To prevent cross-contamination, every cell subset was processed on its own, while patient and healthy donor samples were processed together. The immunoSEQ multiplex PCR was used to amplify TCRB sequences from cDNA, yielding 87-bp fragments that span the CDR3 region. The amplicons were sequenced using the Illumina HiSeq platform. As for how the authors treated the data: PCR bias was computationally corrected using synthetic template baselines, reads within Hamming distance 2 were collapsed, and singletons that could not be merged were discarded. Reads were aligned against IMGT to assign V, D and J genes, CDR3 length and insertions or deletions at six rearrangement sites. Clonotype counts were normalized to sorted cell number within each subset before computing true diversity and Gini coefficients with the tcR R package. The overlap coefficient, calculated on TCRB nucleotide sequences, was used to measure repertoire sharing. TCRdb provides this immuneACCESS table in a form limited to in-frame rearrangements. Some clones are lacking; in checked studies, under half of them reflect an unresolved V gene, and why the rest are absent is not known. V, J and clone size reflect that table, while D and trimming were determined from the DNA. This sample has over 300,000 clones in its table, and roughly a tenth of those were observed once. The ten largest clones add up to approximately 1% of the sample.

General conclusions and limits of the study: At VDJ recombination sites, patients with type 1 diabetes made fewer insertions and deleted more nucleotides, a pattern implying thymic rearrangement abnormalities. Shorter templates might be favored by PCR, yet because patient and control samples were amplified and corrected together, any such skew would affect both groups equally. Naive, central memory and regulatory TCRB repertoires appeared to be more alike among patients than among healthy donors. Type 1 diabetes patients showed a moderate but significant shortening of TCRB CDR3 length in all four CD4+ subsets. Because cDNA was sequenced instead of genomic DNA, highly expressing activated cells could be over-represented, though the groups showed no difference in activation or CD3 levels. Only small numbers of individuals were included in the HLA sub-analyses, which left unresolved whether HLA type had any influence on TCRB rearrangement.

At least ten counts were recorded for this clone. No cognate antigen has been identified for it. Per-nucleotide qualities are absent, and no much larger clonotype sits a single base away. From the cysteine up to the phenylalanine, the CDR3 has a length of 14 residues. The sequence is cut down to CDR3 DNA, 42 bases in frame from base 1. Sequences SGHTA (CDR1) and FQGNSA (CDR2) are obtained from the germline V gene. Trimming removed 3 bases from V and 1 base from J, leaving 9 bases between the germline ends. The sequenced sample was central memory CD4+ T cells from blood. The clonotype was recovered from a man aged 25-45 years with type 1 diabetes. This chain joins TRBV7-2 to TRBJ1-1; D gene: possibly TRBD1, on 5 matching bases. The nucleotide sequence is given as TGTGCCAGCAGCTTGGACATTGGGAACACTGAAGCTTTCTTT. This is translated as CASSLDIGNTEAFF.